This T cell receptor (beta chain) was recovered during a study of immune evolution from preneoplasia to lung adenocarcinoma. Between about 2014 and 2018, patients underwent resection in Japan or China. Study-level findings and limits: T cell clonality was higher in KRAS-mutant than EGFR-mutant or wild-type nodules. Later-stage lesions seemingly showed higher T cell density and diversity than normal lung. Top clone share appeared to fall from AAH through AIS, MIA, adenocarcinoma.

Concerning this clone itself: Its antigen is unknown.

The data were produced by immunoSEQ multiplex PCR, yet TCRdb's version contains in-frame clones alone and is incomplete. The sample has 9,000 to 13,000 clones, more than 65% seen once. The length of the CDR3 is 15 residues. Germline V lookup: CDR1 LNHDA, CDR2 SQIVND (reference sequence). Trimming cost V 3 bases and J 5 bases; bases outside gene matches: 8. The clonotype was recovered from a person between 65 and 79 years old with lung adenocarcinoma. Sequencing used FFPE minimally invasive lung adenocarcinoma tissue. The chain recombines TRBV19 with TRBJ2-7, with TRBD1 matching over 9 bases. CDR3 in DNA: TGTGCCAGTAGTATGCAGACAGGGGGTCGGGACGAGCAGTACTTC. Amino acid sequence: CASSMQTGGRDEQYF.